In its sample, the clone carrying this T cell receptor (beta chain) was seen a few times. This specimen comes from a study of T cell changes during pregnancy in multiple sclerosis. Trimming pared 7 bases from V and 2 bases from J, leaving 9 bases between. CDR3 length: 14 amino acids. Germline-derived CDR1 and CDR2 are SNHLY and FYNNEI. Libraries were prepared by immunoSEQ multiplex PCR; TCRdb keeps only in-frame clonotypes and omits some of them. The table has 88,000 or so clones, about 91% seen once. The material was peripheral blood, obtained before pregnancy. The chain carries TRBV2 and TRBJ1-6; D is unresolved. The TCR sequence derives from a female donor with multiple sclerosis, enrolled in a pregnancy study. The CDR3 coding sequence is TGTGCCAGCACAGGCGTCACCTATAATTCACCCCTCCACTTT. This gives the protein CASTGVTYNSPLHF.